This T cell receptor beta chain came from a study of blood T cell repertoires in COVID-19 (dated by TCRdb to the early 2020s). Regarding the research as a whole: Collaborator samples came from the United States, Italy and Spain and covered acute and convalescent phases of COVID-19. The repertoires were released in a freely available public database meant as a resource for research on the immune response to SARS-CoV-2. The prospective study material was composed of cDNA or gDNA derived from T cells, B-cell-depleted T cells, or PBMCs. Where available, HLA class I and class II types were taken from metadata supplied by the sample provider and were not determined by assay-based typing. The dataset comprised deeply sampled blood TCRbeta repertoires from subjects exposed to, actively infected with, or recovered from COVID-19. Sample metadata almost always included a de-identified subject ID, COVID-19 status, age in years and sex. Samples were obtained from the ongoing ImmuneRACE study (first 160 participants) and from 1,200 or so subjects provided by 6 global collaborators. Here is what the overall study found, with its caveats: The quantity of clinical and demographic metadata differed by source and by participant and was supplied without curation.

Whole blood was collected in K2EDTA tubes by collaborating institutions according to the institutions' own protocols. For TCRbeta analysis, collaborator samples were shipped as frozen whole blood, as isolated PBMCs, or as DNA extracted from either sample type. TCRbeta CDR3 regions were amplified from genomic DNA using the immunoSEQ Assay, a bias-controlled multiplex PCR. The paper's data handling went like this. The number of nucleated cells in each sample was estimated from the amplification of reference gene primers within the assay. To quantify the absolute abundance of each unique TCRbeta CDR3 rearrangement, sequence reads were collapsed and filtered. Productive Simpson clonality was computed per sample as the square root of Simpson's diversity index over productive rearrangements. Not all clones reach the TCRdb copy of this immuneACCESS table, which keeps in-frame sequences only. Checked studies attribute under half of the gap to unresolved V genes and leave the rest unexplained. V, J and clone size are those of that table, while D and trimming were read from the DNA. This sample has approximately 68,000 clones in its table, and roughly 82% of those were observed once. The top ten clonotypes cover about 16% of the sample.

To note about this clone: Its antigen has not been determined. Base quality data are lacking; no much larger clone is found one base away.

Reading from cysteine to phenylalanine, the CDR3 counts 13 amino acids. Solely the CDR3 DNA is kept, with 39 bases framed from the first base. Material: peripheral blood. This chain is built from TRBV21-1 and TRBJ2-2; TRBD1, the table's D call, lacks a check against the DNA. TRBV21-1 is noted as a pseudogene. This clonotype originated in a man older than 75 with active COVID-19. The DNA sequence is given as TGTGCCAGCAGCAAAGGGCACACCGGGGAGCTGTTTTTT. Protein translation: CASSKGHTGELFF.